This TCR beta chain was recorded in a study of human CD4 T cells and Enterobacteriaceae. Per germline, CDR1 SGHNT and CDR2 YYREEE (reference sequence). The CDR3 consists of 14 residues. The V gene lost 0 bases and the J gene lost 4 bases, with 9 bases spanning the gap. Some clones are missing from TCRdb's copy, which holds only in-frame ones; the method was immunoSEQ multiplex PCR. The sample lists some 29,000 clones; 70% to 85% were seen once. Sorting took every CD4+ cell except CD45RA+CCR7+CD95- naive cells, reaching over 95% purity. Sample: memory CD4+ T cells from blood. V is TRBV5-4 and J is TRBJ2-3; D may be TRBD2 (6 bases). This TCR was recovered from a human donor in good health. CDR3 loop: CASSLGEAADTQYF. CDR3 in DNA: TGTGCCAGCAGCTTGGGGGAGGCAGCAGATACGCAGTATTTT.